The 21 T cell receptor beta chains listed next were all sequenced from one sample in a study of shared clonotypes between healthy human individuals. Repertoires were generated with immunoSEQ multiplex PCR, while TCRdb's copy carries only in-frame clones and drops some. The sample includes roughly 2,300,000 clones, 92% of them seen just once. Sequences were obtained from naive CD4+ T cells from PBMCs. Subset given: CD45RA+ positively selected. All receptors come from a young man in good health. Some clones in this sample may be carry-over from other donors' samples.

To note about this clone: Other nucleotide sequences in the sample specify the same CDR3. The chain is built from TRBV29-1 and TRBJ2-1, with D maybe TRBD2 (6 bases). V gave up 1 base and J gave up 0 bases, with 7 bases separating them. This CDR3 has 14 residues. Germline loops: CDR1 SQVTM, CDR2 ANQGSEA. In DNA form, the CDR3 reads TGCAGCGTTGAAGGGCGGGGCTCCTACAATGAGCAGTTCTTC. Amino acid sequence: CSVEGRGSYNEQFF.

V gene TRBV9 combines with J gene TRBJ1-3; D is unclear. Germline V CDR1 and CDR2: SGDLS, YYNGEE. The CDR3 length is 17 residues. Trimming stripped 4 bases from V and 0 bases from J, with 17 bases between. CDR3: CASSSSPQGYSGNTIYF. CDR3 nucleotide sequence: TGTGCCAGCAGCAGCTCCCCACAAGGCTACTCTGGAAACACCATATATTTT.

The chain uses TRBV18 and TRBJ1-5; TRBD1 agrees at 8 bases. This CDR3 comprises 14 residues. With V trimmed by 6 bases and J by 7 bases, 8 bases remained unmatched. Germline V gene lookup returns CDR1 KGHSH and CDR2 LQKENI. The CDR3 protein is CASSSDRAGQPQHF. The CDR3 DNA sequence: TGTGCCAGCTCCTCGGACAGGGCGGGCCAGCCCCAGCATTTT.

V is TRBV12-5 and J is TRBJ2-5; D gene ambiguous. This CDR3 contains 17 residues. V was cut by 1 base and J by 2 bases, with 17 bases left in between. Germline V gene data show CDR1 as LGHNT and CDR2 as FRNRAP. As DNA, the CDR3 is TGTGCTAGTGGTTTGGGGGCGTCGGACCCGTTGCAAGAGACCCAGTACTTC. It translates to CASGLGASDPLQETQYF. The variable domain in full, completed from reference TRBV12-5 and TRBJ2-5, reads DARVTQTPRHKVTEMGQEVTMRCQPILGHNTVFWYRQTMMQGLELLAYFRNRAPLDDSGMPKDRFSAEMPDATLATLKIQPSEPRDSAVYFCASGLGASDPLQETQYFGPGTRLLVL.

This chain uses TRBV7-8 with TRBJ1-5; D gene ambiguous. In germline, CDR1 is SGHVS, CDR2 FQNEAQ. Trimming shortened V by 6 bases and J by 4 bases, and 10 bases separated the two germline ends. The CDR3 sequence is 13 residues long. The CDR3: CASSSRRNQPQHF. In DNA, the CDR3 is TGTGCCAGCAGTTCACGGAGAAATCAGCCCCAGCATTTT. The whole variable domain, remainder taken from reference TRBV7-8 and TRBJ1-5, is GAGVSQSPRYKVAKRGQDVALRCDPISGHVSLFWYQQALGQGPEFLTYFQNEAQLDKSGLPSDRFFAERPEGSVSTLKIQRTQQEDSAVYLCASSSRRNQPQHFGDGTRLSIL.

J is TRBJ1-2 and V is TRBV27; TRBD1 matches 7 bases. V shed 2 bases, J shed 4 bases, and the junction held 10 bases outside the gene matches. Germline V gives CDR1 MNHEY, CDR2 SMNVEV (reference sequence). This CDR3 is 16 amino acids long. CDR3 in DNA: TGTGCCAGCAGTTTAGGGACAGACGAATTCCCCTATGGCTACACCTTC. Translated: CASSLGTDEFPYGYTF.

The chain employs TRBV6-1 and TRBJ2-1; D is unclear. The ends were cut back, 1 base at V and 2 bases at J, with 12 bases in the middle. Germline-derived CDR1 and CDR2 are MNHNS and SASEGT. The CDR3 runs 16 residues. The CDR3 nucleotides are TGTGCCAGCAGTGAAGGAGTAGAGGCAGCCTACAATGAGCAGTTCTTC. Translated, it gives CASSEGVEAAYNEQFF.

The V and J genes are TRBV7-8 and TRBJ1-1; 7 nucleotides line up with TRBD1. Losses at the gene ends were 6 bases for V and 1 base for J; bases not matched to a gene: 2. Germline lookup yields CDR1 SGHVS and CDR2 FQNEAQ. The CDR3 has 13 residues. Written as DNA, the CDR3 is TGTGCCAGCAGAAGGGGGCGGAACACTGAAGCTTTCTTT. Its protein product is CASRRGRNTEAFF.

This chain connects TRBV20-1 to TRBJ2-1; 7 bases agree with TRBD2. The germline V gene encodes CDR1 DFQATT and CDR2 SNEGSKA (reference sequence). The CDR3 runs to 9 residues. CDR3 DNA: TGCAGGGCCGGGACTATGGGGTTCTTC. Its translation: CRAGTMGFF.

J is TRBJ1-1 and V is TRBV28; D gene unclear. The V gene lost 10 bases and the J gene lost 3 bases, with 18 bases spanning the gap. CDR1 is MDHEN and CDR2 is SYDVKM in the germline V gene. The CDR3 is 14 residues long. In DNA form, the CDR3 reads TGTGCCATCATGAGCCCCCCTGGGGACACTGAAGCTTTCTTT. It is translated as CAIMSPPGDTEAFF.

The chain links TRBV10-3 to TRBJ2-3; D call uncertain. The CDR3 totals 12 residues. Trimming stripped 6 bases from V and 2 bases from J, with 6 bases between. Germline V gene sequence: CDR1 ENHRY, CDR2 SYGVKD. CDR3 amino acids: CAISHDTDTQYF. CDR3 nucleotide sequence: TGTGCCATCAGCCACGACACAGATACGCAGTATTTT.

The chain couples TRBV28 to TRBJ1-5, with no clear D. The germline V gene encodes CDR1 MDHEN and CDR2 SYDVKM. Trimming took off 4 bases at V and 8 bases at J, with 15 bases between the two ends. The length of the CDR3 is 14 residues. CDR3 sequence: CASSYLGGGKPQHF. In DNA form, the CDR3 reads TGTGCCAGCAGTTACCTCGGTGGAGGAAAGCCCCAGCATTTT.

Notes on this clone: This same CDR3 is encoded by further DNA sequences in the sample. The CDR3 here is CASSLGTSGANVLTF. For the CDR3, the DNA is TGTGCCAGCAGCTTGGGTACCTCTGGGGCCAACGTCCTGACTTTC. This rearrangement joins TRBV5-4 to TRBJ2-6, with D unclear. Trimming took off 0 bases at V and 0 bases at J, with 4 bases between the two ends. This CDR3 is 15 amino acids long. The germline CDR1 and CDR2 sequences are SGHNT and YYREEE (reference sequence).

The J gene is TRBJ2-3, the V gene TRBV5-1; 10 nucleotides match TRBD1. With V trimmed by 4 bases and J by 5 bases, 1 base remained unmatched. From germline, CDR1 is SGHRS and CDR2 YFSETQ. The length of the CDR3 is 13 residues. In nucleotides, the CDR3 is TGCGCCAGCAGCGGGGACAGGGGAGATACGCAGTATTTT. Protein product: CASSGDRGDTQYF.

On this clone: This sample includes further DNA sequences coding for the same CDR3. The chain uses TRBV18 and TRBJ2-2; no clear D. Per germline, CDR1 KGHSH and CDR2 LQKENI. V lost 6 bases and J 6 bases, leaving 11 bases between the germline ends. The CDR3 loop spans 13 amino acids. The CDR3 nucleotides are TGTGCCAGCTCCCCCAGGACCGCCGGGGAGCTGTTTTTT. Amino acids: CASSPRTAGELFF. The variable domain in full, completed from reference TRBV18 and TRBJ2-2, reads NAGVMQNPRHLVRRRGQEARLRCSPMKGHSHVYWYRQLPEEGLKFMVYLQKENIIDESGMPKERFSAEFPKEGPSILRIQQVVRGDSAAYFCASSPRTAGELFFGEGSRLTVL.

The V gene is TRBV15, the J gene TRBJ2-3; TRBD2 agrees at 7 bases. The V gene's germline CDR1 is LNHNV and CDR2 YYDKDF (reference sequence). The CDR3 is made up of 15 amino acids. The J segment lost 3 bases and the V segment lost 1 base, leaving 4 bases of the junction unmatched. CDR3 nucleotides: TGTGCCACCAGCAGAGCTGGGGGGGGAACAGATACGCAGTATTTT. Protein sequence: CATSRAGGGTDTQYF. The entire variable domain, with the rest obtained from reference TRBV15 and TRBJ2-3, is as follows: DAMVIQNPRYQVTQFGKPVTLSCSQTLNHNVMYWYQQKSSQAPKLLFHYYDKDFNNEADTPDNFQSRRPNTSFCFLDIRSPGLGDTAMYLCATSRAGGGTDTQYFGPGTRLTVL.

This chain's CDR3 is CASSPIGSGRDNTGELFF. CDR3 bases: TGTGCCAGCTCACCCATTGGTAGCGGGAGAGATAACACCGGGGAGCTGTTTTTT. J is TRBJ2-2 and V is TRBV18, with 9 bases lining up with TRBD2. The junction had 10 bases not matched to a gene; V was cut back by 3 bases and J by 2 bases. The length of the CDR3 is 18 residues. The V gene's germline CDR1 is KGHSH and CDR2 LQKENI. The whole variable domain, filled in from reference TRBV18 and TRBJ2-2, reads NAGVMQNPRHLVRRRGQEARLRCSPMKGHSHVYWYRQLPEEGLKFMVYLQKENIIDESGMPKERFSAEFPKEGPSILRIQQVVRGDSAAYFCASSPIGSGRDNTGELFFGEGSRLTVL.

The chain has TRBV13 and TRBJ2-5; 7 bases map to TRBD1. Germline CDR1 PRHDT, CDR2 FYEKMQ (reference sequence). This CDR3 region has 15 residues. Unmatched junction bases numbered 13, after V lost 8 bases and J lost 4 bases. The CDR3 reads CASGVRQGSRETQYF. The CDR3 DNA sequence: TGTGCCAGCGGTGTCCGACAGGGCTCCCGAGAGACCCAGTACTTC.

V usage is TRBV28 and J usage is TRBJ1-2; D might be TRBD1 (6 bases). The CDR3 covers 12 residues. Germline CDR1 is MDHEN and CDR2 is SYDVKM. With 2 bases removed from V and 6 bases from J, the gap between germline ends came to 7 bases. Here the CDR3 DNA reads TGTGCCAGCAGTTTACGGGGGCATGGCTACACCTTC. Amino acids: CASSLRGHGYTF.

V gene TRBV6-5 combines with J gene TRBJ1-5, with 8 bases identical to TRBD1. Germline CDR1 and CDR2: MNHEY and SVGAGI. The V gene end was trimmed by 5 bases and the J gene end by 3 bases; junction bases not matched to a gene: 6. The CDR3 consists of 15 residues. CDR3 DNA: TGTGCCAGCAGTAGACAGGGGTGGTCCAATCAGCCCCAGCATTTT. As protein: CASSRQGWSNQPQHF.

The rearrangement links TRBV2 to TRBJ1-6, with D possibly TRBD1 on 6 matching bases. Germline CDR1 is SNHLY and CDR2 is FYNNEI. V gave up 7 bases and J gave up 9 bases, with 10 bases separating them. CDR3 size: 12 residues. CDR3 sequence (DNA): TGTGCCAGCAACAGGGAGGGTTCACCCCTCCACTTT. Protein: CASNREGSPLHF.